This TCR beta chain was identified in a study of T cell repertoires in cytomegalovirus infection. For the study at large: Evidence of both CMV infection and a matching HLA type came from public TCR beta signatures.

The study, taken as a whole, reports: There were carriers of CMV plus the relevant HLA, and cumulative public TCR beta family frequency identified them. HLA-C-restricted, CMV-specific TCR beta clonotypes were dominant ex vivo.

TCRdb recomputed calls from the reads with MiXCR, one row per CDR3 protein. The sample lists approximately 500,000 distinct CDR3 sequences, over 9% seen once, with around 9.6% in the top ten. CDR3 length equals 16 residues. Germline CDR1 is SGHDT and CDR2 is YYEEEE. V was clipped by 2 bases and J by 3 bases, with 16 bases between them. The sample holds many counts of this clonotype. Its cognate antigen is unknown. J is TRBJ2-3 and V is TRBV5-6; perhaps TRBD1 as D (5 bases). This receptor was taken from a human donor in good health (CMV status not recorded). Some clones in this sample may be carry-over from other donors' samples. Specimen: PBMCs. CDR3 coding DNA: TGTGCCAGCAGCTTTGGAGACAGCCAGAGGACAGATACGCAGTATTTT. It yields the protein CASSFGDSQRTDTQYF.